A single sample gave rise to the 17 T cell receptor beta chains below, sequenced in a study of shared clonotypes between healthy human individuals. The repertoire was sequenced with immunoSEQ multiplex PCR; TCRdb's copy has only in-frame clones and lacks some. The sample holds hundreds of thousands of clones, around 78% seen once. The sequenced material came from memory CD4+ T cells sorted from blood. Subset given: CD45RA-negative fraction. The receptors here all came from a woman aged 25 to 39 in good health.

This clone was seen only a few times. The chain joins TRBV28 to TRBJ1-2; D not certain. The germline V gene encodes CDR1 MDHEN and CDR2 SYDVKM. The CDR3 has 16 amino acids. With 3 bases removed from V and 6 bases from J, the gap between germline ends came to 20 bases. CDR3 coding DNA: TGTGCCAGCAGTTTCGAAGGAGGCCGGGTCAGAAATGGCTACACCTTC. It translates to CASSFEGGRVRNGYTF.

The chain is built from TRBV9 and TRBJ2-2; 15 bases agree with TRBD2. Trimming cost V 3 bases and J 7 bases; bases outside gene matches: 13. Germline V lookup: CDR1 SGDLS, CDR2 YYNGEE. CDR3 size: 19 residues. As DNA, the CDR3 is TGTGCCAGCAGCGCGACGGGACTAGCGGGAGGTCCTGTTAACGGGGAGCTGTTTTTT. As protein: CASSATGLAGGPVNGELFF.

The J gene is TRBJ1-6, the V gene TRBV2; tentatively, D is TRBD1 (6 bases). The CDR3 length is 13 residues. V lost 6 bases to trimming and J lost 7 bases, with 10 bases between them. CDR1 is SNHLY, CDR2 FYNNEI, per germline. CDR3: CASSDDRNSPLHF. In DNA, the CDR3 is TGTGCCAGCAGCGACGACAGGAATTCACCCCTCCACTTT.

This clone has more than one count but fewer than ten. The rearrangement links TRBV29-1 to TRBJ1-2; no reliable D call. In germline, CDR1 is SQVTM, CDR2 ANQGSEA. Trimming took off 6 bases at V and 7 bases at J, with 18 bases between the two ends. The CDR3 totals 13 residues. CDR3 residues: CSVPRRVGFGYTF. CDR3 DNA sequence: TGCAGCGTCCCAAGGCGGGTGGGGTTTGGCTACACCTTC.

In its sample, this clone is medium-sized. V is TRBV10-1 and J is TRBJ1-3; D ambiguous. Germline lookup yields CDR1 WNHNN and CDR2 SYGVQD (reference sequence). The CDR3 consists of 14 residues. Trimming removed 11 bases from V and 2 bases from J, with 16 bases in between. The CDR3 region is CASQGRETGNTIYF. DNA of the CDR3: TGCGCCTCCCAAGGCCGGGAGACTGGAAACACCATATATTTT.

The chain joins TRBV10-3 to TRBJ1-1; D is perhaps TRBD1 (6 bases). The CDR3 sequence is 12 residues long. CDR1 ENHRY and CDR2 SYGVKD come from the germline V gene. The V end lost 2 bases, the J end lost 9 bases, and 10 bases lay between the germline ends. CDR3 residues: CAISEQGTKAFF. For the CDR3, the DNA is TGTGCCATCAGTGAGCAGGGGACTAAAGCTTTCTTT.

This rearrangement joins TRBV2 to TRBJ2-7; tentatively, D is TRBD2 (5 bases). The CDR3 spans 16 residues. Trimming cost V 6 bases and J 1 base, with 19 bases left between them. Germline values: CDR1 SNHLY, CDR2 FYNNEI. CDR3 in DNA: TGTGCCAGCAGCTACTCCCCGACGGGGAATTCCTACGAGCAGTACTTC. Encoded protein: CASSYSPTGNSYEQYF. The full variable domain, its missing parts supplied by reference TRBV2 and TRBJ2-7, is EPEVTQTPSHQVTQMGQEVILRCVPISNHLYFYWYRQILGQKVEFLVSFYNNEISEKSEIFDDQFSVERPDGSNFTLKIRSTKLEDSAMYFCASSYSPTGNSYEQYFGPGTRLTVT.

This clone has just a few counts. The chain uses TRBV9 and TRBJ2-3; 8 nucleotides line up with TRBD2. The CDR3 totals 17 residues. Losses at the gene ends were 0 bases for V and 3 bases for J; bases not matched to a gene: 9. Looked up from germline, CDR1 is SGDLS and CDR2 is YYNGEE. This chain's CDR3 is CASSVEVGGRLTDTQYF. DNA of the CDR3: TGTGCCAGCAGCGTAGAGGTAGGCGGGAGGCTTACAGATACGCAGTATTTT.

V is TRBV6-1 and J is TRBJ2-2; D uncertain. V was clipped by 6 bases and J by 0 bases, with 8 bases between them. CDR1 and CDR2 (germline): MNHNS, SASEGT. The CDR3 spans 14 residues. The CDR3 region has the DNA TGTGCCAGCAGCCTCGTAGCGAACACCGGGGAGCTGTTTTTT. Translated, it gives CASSLVANTGELFF.

The CDR3 DNA reads as TGTGCCAGCAGTCCCGTCCAAGCGGTCCAAGAGACCCAGTACTTC. This encodes CASSPVQAVQETQYF. This rearrangement joins TRBV27 to TRBJ2-5, with D tentatively TRBD2 (5 bases). Trimming removed 5 bases from V and 1 base from J, with 14 bases in between. This CDR3 is built from 15 residues. The germline CDR1 and CDR2 sequences are MNHEY and SMNVEV (reference sequence).

The chain joins TRBV11-2 to TRBJ2-7, with TRBD2 identical over 8 bases. CDR1 SGHAT and CDR2 FQNNGV come from the germline V gene. The CDR3 consists of 15 residues. The junction had 4 bases not matched to a gene; V was cut back by 3 bases and J by 0 bases. DNA for the CDR3: TGTGCCAGCAGCTTCCTAGCGGGTAGCTCCTACGAGCAGTACTTC. Its translation is CASSFLAGSSYEQYF.

The rearrangement links TRBV6-5 to TRBJ1-2, with D hard to call. The V end lost 5 bases, the J end lost 5 bases, and 12 bases lay between the germline ends. The CDR3 extends over 13 amino acids. CDR1 is MNHEY, CDR2 SVGAGI, per germline. The CDR3 loop is CASSISGLYGYTF. The CDR3 DNA is TGTGCCAGCAGTATTTCCGGACTTTATGGCTACACCTTC.

A word on this clone: One end of the junction does not line up with germline, which may come from a read error. The chain carries TRBV4-1 and TRBJ1-5; D remains unclear. Germline lookup yields CDR1 MGHRA and CDR2 YSYEKL. The CDR3 consists of 15 residues. The CDR3 nucleotides are TGCGCCAGCAGCGAAGAACGAGCGGGCAATCAGCCCCAGCATTTT. Amino acid sequence: CASSEERAGNQPQHF.

This chain links TRBV5-5 with TRBJ2-7; 7 nucleotides match TRBD1. The V and J ends lost 6 bases and 6 bases, in that order; junction bases with no gene match: 15. The germline V gene encodes CDR1 SGHKS and CDR2 YYEKEE (reference sequence). The CDR3 runs 15 residues. CDR3 amino acids: CASNIYIRGPSEQYF. The CDR3 DNA is TGTGCCAGCAACATCTATATTAGGGGGCCAAGCGAGCAGTACTTC.

V usage is TRBV28 and J usage is TRBJ2-7; 7 bases map to TRBD2. This CDR3 is built from 18 residues. Germline CDR1 is MDHEN and CDR2 is SYDVKM. Unmatched junction bases numbered 17, after V lost 6 bases and J lost 0 bases. The CDR3 is CASSSPSREGGASYEQYF. CDR3 DNA sequence: TGTGCCAGCAGCAGCCCCTCCAGGGAGGGAGGAGCCTCCTACGAGCAGTACTTC. The entire variable domain, with the rest obtained from reference TRBV28 and TRBJ2-7, is as follows: DVKVTQSSRYLVKRTGEKVFLECVQDMDHENMFWYRQDPGLGLRLIYFSYDVKMKEKGDIPEGYSVSREKKERFSLILESASTNQTSMYLCASSSPSREGGASYEQYFGPGTRLTVT.

CDR3 sequence reads: CASSHRPGQGNQPQHF. CDR3 nucleotides: TGCGCCAGCAGCCATCGGCCGGGACAGGGAAATCAGCCCCAGCATTTT. The chain is built from TRBV4-1 and TRBJ1-5; the match to TRBD1 covers 9 bases. The J segment lost 4 bases and the V segment lost 3 bases, leaving 7 bases of the junction unmatched. Per germline, CDR1 MGHRA and CDR2 YSYEKL. This CDR3 contains 16 residues.

In its sample, this clone was seen a few times. The rearrangement links TRBV4-2 to TRBJ2-1; 7 nucleotides align to TRBD2. The CDR3 consists of 16 residues. Losses at the gene ends were 5 bases for V and 0 bases for J; bases not matched to a gene: 7. CDR1 and CDR2 (germline): LGHNA, YNFKEQ. CDR3 sequence (DNA): TGTGCCAGCAGCGAAGGGGCGGGGGTCTCCTACAATGAGCAGTTCTTC. Encoded protein: CASSEGAGVSYNEQFF.